Presented here are 32 T cell receptor beta chains from one specimen sequenced in a study of T cell repertoires in cytomegalovirus infection. TCRdb reprocessed the reads via MiXCR and lists one record per CDR3 protein. The sample has 450,000 to 650,000 distinct CDR3 sequences, about a quarter seen once. The sample taken for sequencing was PBMCs. These receptors all stem from a human donor in good health (CMV status not recorded). Some clones in this sample may be carry-over from other donors' samples.

This clonotype turned up a few times. This chain uses TRBV20-1 with TRBJ2-5; D may be TRBD2 (5 bases). Between the trimmed V and J ends, which lost 1 base and 3 bases, there was a span of 9 bases. The CDR3 covers 13 residues. Looked up from germline, CDR1 is DFQATT and CDR2 is SNEGSKA (reference sequence). The DNA of the CDR3 is TGCAGTGCTAGAGGCGGAGGAGAAGAGACCCAGTACTTC. Residues: CSARGGGEETQYF.

The table lists this clonotype with many counts. This chain uses TRBV7-2 with TRBJ2-7; 9 bases match TRBD1. The CDR3 contains 19 residues. Germline V lookup: CDR1 SGHTA, CDR2 FQGNSA. V lost 3 bases to trimming and J lost 2 bases; unmatched junction nucleotides: 17. The CDR3 protein is CASSFTGGAFIGSAYEQYF. Written as DNA, the CDR3 is TGTGCCAGCAGCTTTACAGGGGGCGCTTTTATCGGCTCCGCCTACGAGCAGTACTTC.

The V and J genes are TRBV7-6 and TRBJ1-5, with 9 bases identical to TRBD1. J lost 6 bases, V lost 3 bases, and 9 bases had no gene match. There are 16 residues in the CDR3. Germline V gene lookup returns CDR1 SGHVS and CDR2 FNYEAQ. The CDR3 DNA reads as TGTGCCAGCAGCTTGACAGGGGGGGTTGACGGTCAGCCCCAGCATTTT. Its translation: CASSLTGGVDGQPQHF.

This clonotype appeared a few times. The chain has TRBV5-6 and TRBJ2-1, with D perhaps matching TRBD1 or TRBD2 (5 bases each). V shed 6 bases and J shed 12 bases, with 22 bases lying between them. This CDR3 spans 14 amino acids. Germline CDR1 is SGHDT and CDR2 is YYEEEE. The CDR3 reads CASNERGLQEVQFF. CDR3 bases: TGTGCCAGCAACGAGAGGGGTCTGCAGGAGGTGCAGTTCTTC.

This rearrangement joins TRBV12-3 or TRBV12-4 to TRBJ2-1; D is perhaps TRBD2 (6 bases). The CDR3 totals 14 residues. V gave up 5 bases and J gave up 9 bases, with 17 bases separating them. The CDR3 is CASSPGGGRVEQFF. CDR3 coding DNA: TGTGCCAGCAGTCCTGGCGGAGGGCGGGTTGAGCAGTTCTTC.

J is TRBJ2-7 and V is TRBV6-6, with D hard to call. This CDR3 contains 13 residues. Germline-derived CDR1 and CDR2 are MNHNY and SVGAGI (reference sequence). Trimming stripped 2 bases from V and 7 bases from J, with 12 bases between. CDR3 in DNA: TGTGCCAGCAGTTACGGGGTCGGTAAAGAGCAGTACTTC. Protein product: CASSYGVGKEQYF.

This clonotype was observed a handful of times. The gene calls are TRBV7-6 and TRBJ2-1; a possible D gene is TRBD2 (7 bases). The length of the CDR3 is 13 residues. From germline, CDR1 is SGHVS and CDR2 FNYEAQ. The germline V and J ends were trimmed by 4 bases and 7 bases, with 11 bases remaining between them. The CDR3 reads CASSSEGGNEQFF. Written as DNA, the CDR3 is TGTGCCAGCAGCTCCGAGGGGGGGAATGAGCAGTTCTTC.

A few counts support this clonotype. The chain links TRBV6-6 to TRBJ2-5, with D perhaps TRBD2 (6 bases). Trimming cost V 0 bases and J 1 base, with 12 bases left between them. The CDR3 is 16 amino acids. Per the germline V gene, CDR1 is MNHNY and CDR2 is SVGAGI (reference sequence). In DNA form, the CDR3 reads TGTGCCAGCAGTTACTCCTCTGGGAGGCTCCAAGAGACCCAGTACTTC. This sequence encodes CASSYSSGRLQETQYF.

CDR3 protein: CASSYSKGVEAFF. CDR3 bases: TGTGCCAGCAGTTACTCGAAGGGGGTTGAAGCTTTCTTT. V gene TRBV6-2 or TRBV6-3 combines with J gene TRBJ1-1; D is perhaps TRBD1 (6 bases). The CDR3 runs to 13 residues. V was trimmed by 0 bases and J by 7 bases, leaving 9 bases between them. The germline V gene has CDR1 MNHEY and CDR2 SVGEGT.

This clonotype was observed many times. The chain employs TRBV7-3 and TRBJ2-3; the D is unclear. Germline lookup yields CDR1 SGHTA and CDR2 FQGTGA. V was shortened by 0 bases and J by 4 bases, with 11 bases between the two germline ends. The CDR3 has 15 amino acids. The CDR3 region is CASSLTGLPPDTQYF. CDR3 sequence (DNA): TGTGCCAGCAGCTTAACCGGGCTGCCCCCAGATACGCAGTATTTT.

The chain has TRBV27 and TRBJ2-7, with unresolved D. CDR3 length: 13 amino acids. Looked up from germline, CDR1 is MNHEY and CDR2 is SMNVEV (reference sequence). V was pared by 6 bases and J by 4 bases, with 13 bases between. CDR3 DNA sequence: TGTGCCAGCAGAGACCCTCTGGATTACGAGCAGTACGTC. This gives the protein CASRDPLDYEQYV.

On this clonotype itself: This may arise from a read error, as a much more abundant clone is one base away. This rearrangement joins TRBV7-2 to TRBJ1-3; no firm D call. The CDR3 has 15 amino acids. The germline V and J ends were trimmed by 5 bases and 0 bases, with 11 bases remaining between them. In germline, CDR1 is SGHTA, CDR2 FQGNSA. The DNA of the CDR3 is TGTGCCAGCAGCGATGACGTAAACTCTGGAAACACCATATATTTT. Amino acids: CASSDDVNSGNTIYF.

In this sample, this clonotype turned up a few times. The chain links TRBV20-1 to TRBJ2-5, with a tentative D call TRBD1 (5 bases). Per the germline V gene, CDR1 is DFQATT and CDR2 is SNEGSKA (reference sequence). V lost 6 bases and J lost 4, with 15 bases in between. The CDR3 contains 13 residues. The CDR3 DNA reads as TGCAGTGCCAGGGATCGGCAGGGAGAGACCCAGTACTTC. Its protein product is CSARDRQGETQYF.

This rearrangement joins TRBV7-2 to TRBJ2-5; 15 nucleotides agree with TRBD2. Per germline, CDR1 SGHTA and CDR2 FQGNSA. The CDR3 loop spans 16 amino acids. V lost 5 bases to trimming and J lost 3 bases; unmatched junction nucleotides: 4. The CDR3 coding sequence is TGTGCCAGCAGCAAACGGACTAGCGGGAGGGAAGAGACCCAGTACTTC. Its translation is CASSKRTSGREETQYF.

The chain employs TRBV19 and TRBJ2-1; 7 positions agree with TRBD2. The J segment lost 4 bases and the V segment lost 7 bases, leaving 13 bases of the junction unmatched. CDR1 and CDR2 (germline): LNHDA, SQIVND (reference sequence). CDR3 length: 16 residues. The CDR3 DNA reads TGTGCCAGTACCCCCCACGCTAGCGGAGCGTACAATGAGCAGTTCTTC. Translation gives CASTPHASGAYNEQFF.

This clonotype appeared many times. The chain uses TRBV7-2 and TRBJ2-5; D is perhaps TRBD1 (6 bases). Trimming cost V 0 bases and J 6 bases, with 11 bases left between them. The CDR3 contains 14 residues. Germline CDR1 is SGHTA and CDR2 is FQGNSA. CDR3 sequence (DNA): TGTGCCAGCAGCTTAGCTGAGGGGGAGAAGACCCAGTACTTC. Translating it yields CASSLAEGEKTQYF.

The table lists this clonotype with a few counts. The chain combines TRBV19 with TRBJ1-1; D might be TRBD1 (5 bases). The germline CDR1 and CDR2 sequences are LNHDA and SQIVND (reference sequence). Trimming removed 3 bases from V and 6 bases from J, with 14 bases in between. The length of the CDR3 is 14 residues. Here the CDR3 reads CASSIFSWGSEAFF. The CDR3 region has the DNA TGTGCCAGTAGTATTTTTTCTTGGGGCTCTGAAGCTTTCTTT.

The chain links TRBV11-1 to TRBJ1-4; weak D call: TRBD1 (5 bases). Trimming left V 5 bases short and J 4 bases short, with 26 bases between. Germline CDR1 is SGHAT and CDR2 is FQDESV (reference sequence). The CDR3 contains 19 residues. The CDR3 DNA reads as TGTGCCAGCAGCCGAAACCGACAATCCCGTGTGAGGGGTAATGAAAAACTGTTTTTT. This gives the protein CASSRNRQSRVRGNEKLFF. Full variable domain (outside the CDR3, taken from reference TRBV11-1 and TRBJ1-4): EAEVAQSPRYKITEKSQAVAFWCDPISGHATLYWYRQILGQGPELLVQFQDESVVDDSQLPKDRFSAERLKGVDSTLKIQPAELGDSAMYLCASSRNRQSRVRGNEKLFFGSGTQLSVL.

The chain combines TRBV5-6 with TRBJ1-5, with 7 positions matching TRBD1. The CDR3 has 14 amino acids. Germline V gene lookup returns CDR1 SGHDT and CDR2 YYEEEE. With V trimmed by 3 bases and J by 9 bases, 9 bases remained unmatched. DNA of the CDR3: TGTGCCAGCAGCTCTGGACAGGCCTATGGGCCCCAGCATTTT. Its translation: CASSSGQAYGPQHF.

At least ten counts were recorded for this clonotype. The chain joins TRBV7-2 to TRBJ2-1; D is unresolved. V was cut by 2 bases and J by 6 bases, with 11 bases left in between. The CDR3 is 14 residues long. Germline CDR1 is SGHTA and CDR2 is FQGNSA. Written as DNA, the CDR3 is TGTGCCAGCAGCTTATTAAGCCAGATCAATGAGCAGTTCTTC. Protein sequence: CASSLLSQINEQFF.

This clonotype was found a few times. This chain connects TRBV12-5 to TRBJ2-1, with 10 bases lining up with TRBD2. This CDR3 is 16 amino acids long. Trimming took 5 bases from V and 4 from J; bases not matched to a gene: 8. The V gene's germline CDR1 is LGHNT and CDR2 FRNRAP. In DNA, the CDR3 is TGTGCTAGTGGTCTCGGACTAGCGGAGACATACAATGAGCAGTTCTTC. Protein sequence: CASGLGLAETYNEQFF.

The rearrangement links TRBV6-5 to TRBJ2-1, with 9 bases aligning to TRBD2. The J segment lost 6 bases and the V segment lost 2 bases, leaving 5 bases of the junction unmatched. The CDR3 totals 15 residues. Germline CDR1 MNHEY, CDR2 SVGAGI. CDR3 DNA: TGTGCCAGCAGTTACAGGGCGGGAGGGGCCAATGAGCAGTTCTTC. It encodes CASSYRAGGANEQFF.

As for this clonotype: A much larger clone lies a single base off, so this may be a read error. V usage is TRBV11-2 and J usage is TRBJ2-3, with D unresolved. CDR1 SGHAT and CDR2 FQNNGV come from the germline V gene. The CDR3 totals 16 residues. Trimming left V 0 bases short and J 1 base short, with 11 bases between. CDR3 coding DNA: TGTGCCAGCAGCTTAGACCCTTTGGGGTGCACAGATACGCAGTATTTT. It yields the protein CASSLDPLGCTDTQYF.

This clonotype was seen a handful of times. In DNA, the CDR3 is TGCAGTGGTAGTGGGCGGGGGGTCTACGAGCAGTACTTC. It is translated as CSGSGRGVYEQYF. The rearrangement uses TRBV20-1 and TRBJ2-7, with 8 bases identical to TRBD2. This CDR3 comprises 13 residues. Germline loops: CDR1 DFQATT, CDR2 SNEGSKA (reference sequence). V gave up 7 bases and J gave up 3 bases; unmatched junction bases: 8.

V gene TRBV29-1 combines with J gene TRBJ1-2; tentatively, D is TRBD1 (6 bases). Deletions cut 8 bases from V and 7 bases from J, with 14 bases between. Per germline, CDR1 SQVTM and CDR2 ANQGSEA. The CDR3 is 11 residues long. The CDR3 is CSSRGGGGYTF. DNA for the CDR3: TGCAGCTCGAGGGGGGGCGGTGGCTACACCTTC.

This chain connects TRBV2 to TRBJ2-7; TRBD2 agrees at 11 bases. The trim removed 3 bases at V and 1 base at J, leaving 2 bases unmatched. This CDR3 contains 15 residues. Germline CDR1 SNHLY, CDR2 FYNNEI. CDR3 protein: CASSETSGNSYEQYV. In DNA form, the CDR3 reads TGTGCCAGCAGTGAGACTAGCGGGAATTCCTACGAGCAGTACGTC.

The chain uses TRBV11-3 and TRBJ2-3, with 7 bases fitting TRBD2. Germline loops: CDR1 SGHNT, CDR2 YENEEA. The ends lost 4 bases at V and 0 bases at J; junction bases unmatched: 19. This CDR3 is built from 20 residues. The CDR3 protein is CASSSLGWAPGLSSTDTQYF. The CDR3 nucleotides read TGTGCCAGCAGCTCCCTCGGCTGGGCTCCGGGACTATCTAGCACAGATACGCAGTATTTT.

This clonotype has at least ten counts. V usage is TRBV28 and J usage is TRBJ1-1; D gene uncertain. Germline V lookup: CDR1 MDHEN, CDR2 SYDVKM. Trimming took off 5 bases at V and 4 bases at J, with 8 bases between the two ends. CDR3 size: 12 residues. CDR3 region: CASSLPGTEAFF. The CDR3 nucleotides are TGTGCCAGCAGTCTCCCAGGCACTGAAGCTTTCTTT.

J is TRBJ1-3 and V is TRBV11-2; no clear D gene. CDR3 size: 16 residues. CDR1 and CDR2 (germline): SGHAT, FQNNGV. V lost 1 base, J lost 4 bases, and 14 bases lay in between. The CDR3 DNA follows: TGTGCCAGCAGCTTAGGTTTGACGGGGTTCGGAAACACCATATATTTT. It yields the protein CASSLGLTGFGNTIYF. The full variable domain, completed using reference TRBV11-2 and TRBJ1-3, is EAGVAQSPRYKIIEKRQSVAFWCNPISGHATLYWYQQILGQGPKLLIQFQNNGVVDDSQLPKDRFSAERLKGVDSTLKIQPAKLEDSAVYLCASSLGLTGFGNTIYFGEGSWLTVV.

The chain recombines TRBV5-4 with TRBJ2-1, with D uncertain. There are 16 residues in the CDR3. V was shortened by 1 base and J by 0 bases, with 11 bases between the two germline ends. CDR1 is SGHNT and CDR2 is YYREEE in the germline V gene (reference sequence). The CDR3 DNA follows: TGTGCCAGCAGCTTGTTAGGGTTGAGCTCCTACAATGAGCAGTTCTTC. Residues: CASSLLGLSSYNEQFF.

This clonotype was seen only a few times. The chain joins TRBV6-5 to TRBJ2-5, with 9 bases fitting TRBD2. Per the germline V gene, CDR1 is MNHEY and CDR2 is SVGAGI. This CDR3 region has 18 residues. The J segment lost 0 bases and the V segment lost 5 bases, leaving 13 bases of the junction unmatched. The CDR3 region has the DNA TGTGCCAGCAGTCCCAAGAGTAGCGGGAGTTCAGACCAAGAGACCCAGTACTTC. Amino acids: CASSPKSSGSSDQETQYF.

The genes are TRBV28 and TRBJ2-1; TRBD2 matches 10 bases. CDR1 and CDR2 (germline): MDHEN, SYDVKM. The CDR3 sequence is 17 residues long. V shed 6 bases, J shed 4 bases, and the junction held 12 bases outside the gene matches. The CDR3 DNA reads as TGTGCCAGCAGACGCGAAACTAGCGGGATAGATTACAATGAGCAGTTCTTC. Translated: CASRRETSGIDYNEQFF.